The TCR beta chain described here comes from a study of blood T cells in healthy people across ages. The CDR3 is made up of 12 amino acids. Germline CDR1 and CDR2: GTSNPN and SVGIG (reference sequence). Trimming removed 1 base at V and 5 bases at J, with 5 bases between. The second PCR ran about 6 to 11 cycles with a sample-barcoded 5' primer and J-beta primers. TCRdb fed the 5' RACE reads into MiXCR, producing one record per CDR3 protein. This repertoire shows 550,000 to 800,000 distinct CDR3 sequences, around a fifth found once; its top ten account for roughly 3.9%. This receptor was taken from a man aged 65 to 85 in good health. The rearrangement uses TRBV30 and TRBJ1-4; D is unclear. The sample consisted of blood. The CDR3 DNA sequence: TGTGCCTGGAGTGAAAGGAATGAAAAACTGTTTTTT. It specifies CAWSERNEKLFF.